This TCR beta chain stems from a study of a mutant IDH1 vaccine in newly diagnosed glioma. TCRdb keeps only in-frame clones here, not all; method: immunoSEQ multiplex PCR. The sample lists 40,000 to 50,000 clones, 78% seen once, with around 6.6% in the top ten. The sample holds one count of this clone. Its antigen is unknown. The CDR3 covers 14 residues. Germline V gives CDR1 MNHEY, CDR2 SVGAGI. V lost 8 bases to trimming and J lost 6 bases; unmatched junction nucleotides: 8. Noted time point: week 23, last vaccination. Each vaccine dose was 300 ug of mutant IDH1 20-mer peptide, with topical imiquimod. Sequenced material: PBMCs, taken from a glioma patient whose treatment included an IDH1 peptide vaccine. This clonotype originated in a woman between 40 and 50 years old with glioma. Some clones in this sample may be carry-over from other donors' samples. The chain couples TRBV6-5 to TRBJ2-2; 8 positions match TRBD1. This CDR3 is CASFARGLAGELFF. CDR3 sequence (DNA): TGTGCCAGCTTCGCCAGGGGGCTTGCCGGGGAGCTGTTTTTT.